The clone carrying this T cell receptor beta chain was seen many times. This record comes from a study of blood T cells in healthy people across ages. Turning to the study itself: Capture by template switching was about one barcoded beta molecule per two T cells.

Donors were healthy Caucasian individuals from Russia aged about 6 to 90. Primers used in a second PCR of about 7 to 12 cycles were a sample-barcoded 5' primer and a J-beta primer mix. TCRdb called the 5' RACE reads again in MiXCR, with one record for every CDR3 protein. Seen here are 1.5 million to 2 million distinct CDR3 sequences, approximately 40% observed once, and the top ten hold 23%. Looked up from germline, CDR1 is SQVTM and CDR2 is ANQGSEA. The V end lost 4 bases, the J end lost 1 base, and 12 bases lay between the germline ends. The CDR3 extends over 14 amino acids. The receptor was isolated from a human donor in good health. Sequencing was carried out using blood. V usage is TRBV29-1 and J usage is TRBJ2-3, with D uncertain. CDR3 DNA sequence: TGCAGCGTTGCCCGCCAGACCCGCACAGATACGCAGTATTTT. Amino acids: CSVARQTRTDTQYF.